Below, 9 T cell receptor beta chains from the same sample are listed, as sequenced in a study of OX40 agonist ivuxolimab in advanced cancers. Data came from immunoSEQ multiplex PCR; TCRdb stores just in-frame clones and leaves some out. In the table there are about 93,000 clones, 85% to 95% of which are singletons. Sequencing was performed on CD4+ or CD8+ T cells sorted from blood, taken in a trial of the OX40 agonist ivuxolimab. The receptor set was obtained from an adult with an advanced solid tumor such as melanoma, head and neck, liver or kidney cancer.

The chain combines TRBV15 with TRBJ1-5; D may be TRBD1 (6 bases). CDR1 LNHNV and CDR2 YYDKDF come from the germline V gene (reference sequence). This CDR3 contains 16 residues. Trimming took 0 bases from V and 5 from J, leaving 14 bases between them. The CDR3 reads CATSRDRGGWDQPQHF. The CDR3 coding sequence is TGTGCCACCAGCAGAGACAGGGGAGGGTGGGATCAGCCCCAGCATTTT.

The rearrangement links TRBV19 to TRBJ2-3; 8 bases agree with TRBD1. Germline V CDR1 and CDR2: LNHDA, SQIVND (reference sequence). The CDR3 totals 17 residues. Trimming took 5 bases from V and 3 from J; bases not matched to a gene: 13. The CDR3 bases are TGTGCCAGTAGTCGACCGGAGGACAGGGCATTTACAGATACGCAGTATTTT. Encoded protein: CASSRPEDRAFTDTQYF.

This clone was seen a single time. J is TRBJ2-7 and V is TRBV5-1; TRBD1 agrees at 8 bases. The CDR3 is made up of 14 amino acids. V was clipped by 0 bases and J by 2 bases; unmatched bases: 1. Germline V CDR1 and CDR2: SGHRS, YFSETQ. In nucleotides, the CDR3 is TGCGCCAGCAGCTTGGCACAGGGGGCCTACGAGCAGTACTTC. Protein: CASSLAQGAYEQYF.

The CDR3 sequence is CASTGTGESHQHF. The CDR3 DNA follows: TGTGCCAGCACCGGGACAGGGGAAAGTCACCAGCATTTT. J is TRBJ1-5 and V is TRBV27; 10 nucleotides match TRBD1. V shed 7 bases, J shed 12 bases, and the junction held 9 bases outside the gene matches. This CDR3 is built from 13 residues. Germline V gives CDR1 MNHEY, CDR2 SMNVEV (reference sequence).

The J gene is TRBJ2-7, the V gene TRBV27; 7 bases are shared with TRBD1. The CDR3 has 13 residues. V dropped 5 bases and J dropped 7; count of bases not matched to a gene: 8. Germline assignment: CDR1 MNHEY and CDR2 SMNVEV (reference sequence). CDR3 residues: CASSPRQGREQYF. CDR3 nucleotides: TGTGCCAGCAGTCCCCGACAGGGAAGGGAGCAGTACTTC.

V gene TRBV21-1 combines with J gene TRBJ1-3. TRBV21-1 is marked as a pseudogene. The CDR3 is made up of 18 amino acids. The CDR3 sequence is CASSILGSCHKEGNTIYF. CDR3 sequence (DNA): TGTGCCAGCAGTATCCTGGGGTCATGCCATAAGGAGGGAAACACCATATATTTT.

This chain joins TRBV6-5 and TRBJ1-1; D unresolved. Trimming removed 0 bases at V and 1 base at J, with 12 bases between. The CDR3 contains 16 residues. CDR1 MNHEY and CDR2 SVGAGI come from the germline V gene. In DNA form, the CDR3 reads TGTGCCAGCAGTTACTCGAGAACACCTCGGAACACTGAAGCTTTCTTT. This sequence encodes CASSYSRTPRNTEAFF.

V is TRBV6-1 and J is TRBJ2-7; maybe TRBD2 (7 bases). The CDR3 is made up of 15 amino acids. The germline gives CDR1 MNHNS, CDR2 SASEGT. V was trimmed by 7 bases and J by 2 bases, leaving 18 bases between them. CDR3 nucleotides: TGTGCCAGCACCGAGGGGGGGACGGCTACCTACGAGCAGTACTTC. Its translation: CASTEGGTATYEQYF.

This clone was recorded only once. The DNA for the CDR3 is TGTGCCAGCAGCTTACGGGGGACAGGAACCTACGAGCAGTACTTC. It translates to CASSLRGTGTYEQYF. V and J are TRBV7-8 and TRBJ2-7; the match to TRBD1 covers 8 bases. This CDR3 contains 15 residues. The V gene's germline CDR1 is SGHVS and CDR2 FQNEAQ. V lost 2 bases, J lost 2 bases, and 5 bases stayed unmatched.